This T cell receptor (beta chain) emerged from a study of blood T cell repertoires in COVID-19. Study at large: PBMCs, B-cell-depleted T cells, or T cells were the source of the cDNA or gDNA that made up the material.

The table came from immunoSEQ multiplex PCR; TCRdb's copy has only in-frame clones and leaves some out. Counted here are 200,000 to 250,000 clones, about 80% occurring once; the ten biggest clones make up approximately 1.3%. This receptor was identified in a woman in her thirties or forties with acute COVID-19. The sample consisted of PBMCs or T cells enriched from blood (not recorded which).

CDR3 sequence: CASSQDSGVESYGYTF. The DNA for the CDR3 is TGCGCCAGCAGCCAAGATAGCGGGGTCGAATCCTATGGCTACACCTTC. The chain carries TRBV4-1 and TRBJ1-2; D is unclear. Trimming pared 0 bases from V and 4 bases from J, leaving 15 bases between. This CDR3 is 16 amino acids long. In germline, CDR1 is MGHRA, CDR2 YSYEKL.